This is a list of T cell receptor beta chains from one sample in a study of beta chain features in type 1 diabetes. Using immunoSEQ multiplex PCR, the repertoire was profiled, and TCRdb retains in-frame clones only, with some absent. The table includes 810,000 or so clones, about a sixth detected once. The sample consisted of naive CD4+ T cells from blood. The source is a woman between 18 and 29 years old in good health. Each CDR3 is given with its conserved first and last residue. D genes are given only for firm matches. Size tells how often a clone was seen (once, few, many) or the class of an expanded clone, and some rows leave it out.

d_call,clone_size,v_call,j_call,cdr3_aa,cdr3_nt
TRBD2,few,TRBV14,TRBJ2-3,CASSARTSGSESDTQYF,TGTGCCAGCAGCGCCCGGACTAGCGGGAGCGAATCAGATACGCAGTATTTT
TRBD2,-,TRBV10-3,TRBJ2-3,CAISSGRNTDTQYF,TGTGCCATCAGTAGCGGGAGGAACACAGATACGCAGTATTTT
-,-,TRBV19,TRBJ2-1,CASSILGLGINEQFF,TGTGCCAGTAGTATATTAGGGCTCGGGATCAATGAGCAGTTCTTC
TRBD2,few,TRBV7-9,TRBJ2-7,CASSYLGLAGDYEQYF,TGTGCCAGCAGCTACCTAGGACTAGCGGGAGACTACGAGCAGTACTTC
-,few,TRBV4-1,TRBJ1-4,CASSQDLELFF,TGCGCCAGCAGCCAAGATCTTGAACTGTTTTTT
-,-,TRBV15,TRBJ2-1,CATSSQRGTKGEQFF,TGTGCCACCAGTTCGCAGAGGGGGACAAAAGGTGAGCAGTTCTTC
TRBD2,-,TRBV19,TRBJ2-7,CASSSIGKWSGGSSYEQYF,TGTGCCAGTAGCTCTATCGGAAAATGGAGCGGCGGGAGCTCCTACGAGCAGTACTTC
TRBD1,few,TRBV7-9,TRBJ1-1,CASSRWDRDITEAFF,TGTGCCAGCAGCCGCTGGGACAGGGATATCACTGAAGCTTTCTTT
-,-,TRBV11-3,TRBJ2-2,CASSLGPRVFF,TGTGCCAGCAGCTTAGGTCCCAGGGTGTTTTTT
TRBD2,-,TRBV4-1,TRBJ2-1,CASSQEGTTNNEQFF,TGCGCCAGCAGCCAAGAAGGGACTACCAACAATGAGCAGTTCTTC
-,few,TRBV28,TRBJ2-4,CASSALGAPAKNIQYF,TGTGCCAGCAGCGCCTTAGGGGCCCCCGCCAAAAACATTCAGTACTTC
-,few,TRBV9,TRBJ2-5,CASSVGEETQYF,TGTGCCAGCAGCGTAGGAGAAGAGACCCAGTACTTC
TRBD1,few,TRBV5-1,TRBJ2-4,CASSSMPVGQGVIPAKNIQYF,TGCGCCAGCAGCTCGATGCCCGTAGGACAGGGGGTGATCCCAGCCAAAAACATTCAGTACTTC
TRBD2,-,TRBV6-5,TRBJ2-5,CASSSRGAGVYETQYF,TGTGCCAGCAGTTCTCGTGGAGCGGGAGTGTACGAGACCCAGTACTTC
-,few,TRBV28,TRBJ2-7,CASSAGTPGEQYF,TGTGCCAGCAGTGCCGGGACACCGGGGGAGCAGTACTTC
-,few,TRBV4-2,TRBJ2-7,CASSQAEGTKQYF,TGTGCCAGCAGCCAAGCTGAGGGGACGAAGCAGTACTTC
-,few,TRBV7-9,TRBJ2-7,CASSLLRHEQYF,TGTGCCAGCAGCTTATTACGCCACGAGCAGTACTTC
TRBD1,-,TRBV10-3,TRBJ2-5,CAISDSVRDRGTQETQYF,TGTGCCATCAGTGACTCGGTCCGGGACAGGGGTACCCAAGAGACCCAGTACTTC
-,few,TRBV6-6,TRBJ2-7,CASSSHTGSEQYF,TGTGCCAGCAGTTCCCACACAGGGAGCGAGCAGTACTTC
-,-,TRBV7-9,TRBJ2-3,CASSLRGADTQYF,TGTGCCAGCAGCCTCAGAGGGGCAGATACGCAGTATTTT
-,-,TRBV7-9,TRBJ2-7,CASSFDGPLEQYF,TGTGCCAGCAGCTTTGACGGGCCCCTCGAGCAGTACTTC
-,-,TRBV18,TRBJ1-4,CASSNLSNEKLFF,TGTGCCAGCTCAAACCTGAGTAATGAAAAACTGTTTTTT
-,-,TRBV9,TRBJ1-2,CASSVAPAGASNYGYTF,TGTGCCAGCAGCGTAGCCCCTGCTGGGGCCAGTAACTATGGCTACACCTTC
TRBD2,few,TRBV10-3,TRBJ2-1,CAISEQPGLAGYNEQFF,TGTGCCATCAGTGAGCAACCGGGACTAGCGGGCTACAATGAGCAGTTCTTC
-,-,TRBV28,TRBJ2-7,CASTDPGTPASQYF,TGTGCCAGCACCGACCCCGGGACGCCGGCGTCCCAGTACTTC
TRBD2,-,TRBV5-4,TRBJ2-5,CASSRGLAGEETQYF,TGTGCCAGCAGCAGAGGGCTAGCGGGGGAAGAGACCCAGTACTTC
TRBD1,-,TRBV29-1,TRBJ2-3,CSVRTGSLDTQYF,TGCAGCGTTAGGACAGGGAGTCTGGATACGCAGTATTTT
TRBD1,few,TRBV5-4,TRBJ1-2,CASSLDRGGGYTF,TGTGCCAGCAGTTTGGACAGGGGTGGTGGCTACACCTTC
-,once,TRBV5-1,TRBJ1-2,CASSLDRVLNYTF,TGCGCCAGCAGCTTGGACAGGGTATTAAACTACACCTTC
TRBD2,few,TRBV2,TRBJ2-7,CASSQLAGGLYEQYF,TGTGCCAGCAGTCAACTAGCGGGAGGACTCTACGAGCAGTACTTC
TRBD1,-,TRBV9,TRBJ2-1,CASSPRGTGGRLSYNEQFF,TGTGCCAGCAGCCCTCGCGGGACAGGGGGTAGATTGTCCTACAATGAGCAGTTCTTC
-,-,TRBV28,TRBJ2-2,CASSSGRGELFF,TGTGCCAGCAGTTCGGGGAGAGGGGAGCTGTTTTTT
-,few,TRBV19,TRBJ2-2,CASSIRTGELFF,TGTGCCAGTAGTATCCGGACCGGGGAGCTGTTTTTT
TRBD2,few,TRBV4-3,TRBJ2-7,CASSQENRAGEIYEQYF,TGCGCCAGCAGCCAAGAAAATAGGGCGGGAGAGATTTACGAGCAGTACTTC
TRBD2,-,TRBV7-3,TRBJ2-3,CASSPSGAGGTDTQYF,TGTGCCAGCAGCCCTTCCGGGGCGGGAGGCACAGATACGCAGTATTTT
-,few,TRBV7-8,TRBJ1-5,CASSPRRQVDQPQHF,TGTGCCAGCAGCCCCAGGCGCCAGGTTGATCAGCCCCAGCATTTT
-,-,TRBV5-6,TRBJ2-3,CASGSTDTQYF,TGTGCCAGCGGGTCCACAGATACGCAGTATTTT
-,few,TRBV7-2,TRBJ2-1,CASSADYRGDEQFF,TGTGCCAGCAGCGCGGACTATAGGGGTGATGAGCAGTTCTTC
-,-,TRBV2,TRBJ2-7,CASSFSGYSYEQYF,TGTGCCAGCAGTTTCAGCGGGTACTCCTACGAGCAGTACTTC
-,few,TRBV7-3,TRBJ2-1,CASSDRLAREQFF,TGTGCCAGCAGCGACCGATTGGCCAGGGAGCAGTTCTTC
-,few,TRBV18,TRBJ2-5,CASSPPGHQETQYF,TGTGCCAGCTCGCCCCCGGGACACCAAGAGACCCAGTACTTC
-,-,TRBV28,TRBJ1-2,CASILQGSANYGYTF,TGTGCCAGTATTCTACAGGGCTCAGCTAACTATGGCTACACCTTC
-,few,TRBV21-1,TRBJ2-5,CASSPSARESQETQYF,TGTGCCAGCAGCCCCAGCGCGCGGGAGTCTCAAGAGACCCAGTACTTC
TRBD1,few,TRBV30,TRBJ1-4,CAWSVRGQGEKLFF,TGTGCCTGGAGTGTACGCGGACAGGGAGAAAAACTGTTTTTT
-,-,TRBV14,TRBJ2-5,CASSHGLQETQYF,TGTGCCAGCAGCCACGGGTTGCAAGAGACCCAGTACTTC
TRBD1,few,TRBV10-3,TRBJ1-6,CASTGTGGSPLHF,TGTGCCTCGACCGGGACAGGGGGATCACCCCTCCACTTT
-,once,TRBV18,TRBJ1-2,CASSPGTPANYGYTF,TGTGCCAGCTCACCAGGGACACCGGCTAACTATGGCTACACCTTC
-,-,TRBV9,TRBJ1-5,CASSPGLYSNQPQHF,TGTGCCAGCAGCCCTGGCCTGTATAGCAATCAGCCCCAGCATTTT
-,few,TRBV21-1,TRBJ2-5,CASSLGTGDWETQYF,TGTGCCAGCAGCCTCGGGACAGGCGATTGGGAGACCCAGTACTTC
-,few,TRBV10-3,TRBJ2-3,CAISDPTVLRTQYF,TGTGCCATCAGTGACCCGACGGTCCTAAGGACGCAGTATTTT
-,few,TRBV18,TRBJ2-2,CASSRGNKNTGELFF,TGTGCCAGCTCCCGAGGGAACAAGAACACCGGGGAGCTGTTTTTT
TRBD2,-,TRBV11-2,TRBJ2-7,CASSLGLAGGEQYF,TGTGCCAGCAGCTTAGGACTAGCGGGAGGCGAGCAGTACTTC
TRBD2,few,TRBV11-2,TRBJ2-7,CASSATSGAYEQYF,TGTGCCAGCAGCGCGACTAGCGGAGCCTACGAGCAGTACTTC
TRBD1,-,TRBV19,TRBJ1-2,CASMTGDNYGYTF,TGTGCCAGTATGACAGGGGATAACTATGGCTACACCTTC
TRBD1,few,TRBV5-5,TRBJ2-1,CASSSRDRYDNEQFF,TGTGCCAGCAGCTCCCGGGACAGGTACGACAATGAGCAGTTCTTC
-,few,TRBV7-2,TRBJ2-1,CASSLAVGLVGSFF,TGTGCCAGCAGCTTAGCGGTGGGGCTAGTAGGGTCGTTCTTC